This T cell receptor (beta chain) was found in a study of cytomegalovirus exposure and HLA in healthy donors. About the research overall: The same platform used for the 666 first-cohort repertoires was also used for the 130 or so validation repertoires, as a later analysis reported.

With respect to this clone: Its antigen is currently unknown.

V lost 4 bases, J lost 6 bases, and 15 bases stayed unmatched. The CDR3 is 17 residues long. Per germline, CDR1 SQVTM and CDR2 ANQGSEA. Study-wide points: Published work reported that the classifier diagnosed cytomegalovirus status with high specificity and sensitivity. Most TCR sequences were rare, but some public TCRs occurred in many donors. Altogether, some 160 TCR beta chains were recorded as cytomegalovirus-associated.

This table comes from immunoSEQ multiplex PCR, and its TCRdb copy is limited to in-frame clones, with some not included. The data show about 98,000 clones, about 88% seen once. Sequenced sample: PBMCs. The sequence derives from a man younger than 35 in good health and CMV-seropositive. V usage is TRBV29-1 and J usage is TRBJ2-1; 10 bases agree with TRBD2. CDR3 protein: CSVGVILAGVGPNEQFF. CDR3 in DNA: TGCAGCGTTGGGGTTATCCTAGCGGGAGTGGGCCCCAATGAGCAGTTCTTC.